The 26 T cell receptor beta chains reported below all come from one sample, sequenced in a study of blood T cell repertoires in COVID-19. Libraries were prepared by immunoSEQ multiplex PCR; TCRdb keeps only in-frame clonotypes and omits some of them. Of some 200,000 clones listed, around 87% are singletons. The sample taken for sequencing was peripheral blood. Receptors were obtained from a man aged 35-49 years with active or convalescent COVID-19.

The chain has TRBV7-2 and TRBJ1-2, with TRBD1 matching over 9 bases. The CDR3 is 15 residues long. V gave up 4 bases and J gave up 8 bases; unmatched junction bases: 11. Germline lookup yields CDR1 SGHTA and CDR2 FQGNSA. The CDR3 spells CASSSGQGPILGYTF. In DNA, the CDR3 is TGTGCCAGCAGCTCGGGACAGGGCCCTATACTCGGCTACACCTTC.

The chain uses TRBV7-2 and TRBJ1-2, with D perhaps matching TRBD1 (6 bases). This CDR3 has 16 residues. V was trimmed by 3 bases and J by 1 base, leaving 15 bases between them. Per the germline V gene, CDR1 is SGHTA and CDR2 is FQGNSA. The CDR3, as DNA: TGTGCCAGCAGCTTTACAGCGACAGGAGTTAACTATGGCTACACCTTC. Translation gives CASSFTATGVNYGYTF.

The chain has TRBV12-3 or TRBV12-4 and TRBJ1-1; D uncertain. CDR3 size: 13 residues. Between the trimmed V and J ends, which lost 3 bases and 10 bases, there was a span of 15 bases. CDR3 amino acids: CASSLKFLTGAFF. DNA for the CDR3: TGTGCCAGCAGTTTGAAGTTTTTGACGGGAGCTTTCTTT.

The chain is built from TRBV2 and TRBJ1-5; D is unresolved. The CDR3 contains 18 residues. The ends were cut back, 6 bases at V and 1 base at J, with 22 bases in the middle. Germline assignment: CDR1 SNHLY and CDR2 FYNNEI. For the CDR3, the DNA is TGTGCCAGCAGCCCGAGGACTGATTCCTTGATAAGCAATCAGCCCCAGCATTTT. It is translated as CASSPRTDSLISNQPQHF. The entire variable domain, with the rest obtained from reference TRBV2 and TRBJ1-5, is as follows: EPEVTQTPSHQVTQMGQEVILRCVPISNHLYFYWYRQILGQKVEFLVSFYNNEISEKSEIFDDQFSVERPDGSNFTLKIRSTKLEDSAMYFCASSPRTDSLISNQPQHFGDGTRLSIL.

The rearrangement uses TRBV19 and TRBJ1-6; D gene unclear. In germline, CDR1 is LNHDA, CDR2 SQIVND (reference sequence). V was trimmed by 2 bases and J by 7 bases, leaving 15 bases between them. The CDR3 has 16 amino acids. CDR3 nucleotides: TGTGCCAGTAGTATAACACACCAACCTAGGAATTCACCCCTCCACTTT. It translates to CASSITHQPRNSPLHF.

This sequence joins TRBV7-6 and TRBJ2-3; D is unresolved. V was trimmed by 5 bases and J by 3 bases, leaving 15 bases between them. Germline V CDR1 and CDR2: SGHVS, FNYEAQ. The CDR3 covers 15 residues. The CDR3 sequence is CASSPQQLLTDTQYF. The CDR3 coding sequence is TGTGCCAGCAGCCCGCAGCAACTACTTACAGATACGCAGTATTTT.

This chain uses TRBV28 with TRBJ1-3, with D possibly being TRBD1 (5 bases). Germline V gives CDR1 MDHEN, CDR2 SYDVKM. There are 16 residues in the CDR3. The V end was cut by 6 bases, the J end by 4 bases, with 19 bases between. Here the CDR3 DNA reads TGTGCCAGCAGCTCCCGTTTAGGGAGGGGAGGAAACACCATATATTTT. It encodes CASSSRLGRGGNTIYF. Together with reference TRBV28 and TRBJ1-3, the CDR3 gives the full variable domain: DVKVTQSSRYLVKRTGEKVFLECVQDMDHENMFWYRQDPGLGLRLIYFSYDVKMKEKGDIPEGYSVSREKKERFSLILESASTNQTSMYLCASSSRLGRGGNTIYFGEGSWLTVV.

This sequence joins TRBV19 and TRBJ1-2; unclear D gene. Germline V gives CDR1 LNHDA, CDR2 SQIVND (reference sequence). The CDR3 has 14 residues. The germline V and J ends were trimmed by 2 bases and 3 bases, with 10 bases remaining between them. CDR3 sequence: CASSISHGDYGYTF. The CDR3 DNA reads TGTGCCAGTAGTATATCGCACGGGGACTATGGCTACACCTTC.

The chain uses TRBV5-6 and TRBJ2-3; 9 nucleotides line up with TRBD2. Germline CDR1 is SGHDT and CDR2 is YYEEEE. This CDR3 contains 16 residues. The ends lost 0 bases at V and 8 bases at J; junction bases unmatched: 10. Here the CDR3 DNA reads TGTGCCAGCAGCTTGGTTTGGCGGGGGGGCGGCGTTACGCAGTATTTT. Its protein is CASSLVWRGGGVTQYF.

J is TRBJ2-1 and V is TRBV29-1, with D maybe TRBD1 (6 bases). V lost 6 bases to trimming and J lost 4 bases, with 16 bases between them. The CDR3 consists of 14 residues. The germline CDR1 and CDR2 sequences are SQVTM and ANQGSEA. CDR3 bases: TGCAGCGTCTCACAGGGTAGGGATTACAATGAGCAGTTCTTC. Translated, it gives CSVSQGRDYNEQFF.

V usage is TRBV14 and J usage is TRBJ2-5, with D possibly being TRBD1 (6 bases). V was cut by 3 bases and J by 3 bases, with 14 bases left in between. Per the germline V gene, CDR1 is SGHDN and CDR2 is FVKESK. The CDR3 spans 15 residues. The CDR3 here is CASSHIRDTEETQYF. In DNA form, the CDR3 reads TGTGCCAGCAGCCATATCCGGGACACCGAAGAGACCCAGTACTTC.

This clone has just a few counts. The chain combines TRBV7-3 with TRBJ2-2; the D gene is possibly TRBD1 (6 bases). The CDR3 is 14 amino acids. The germline V and J ends were trimmed by 2 bases and 6 bases, with 10 bases remaining between them. Germline CDR1 SGHTA, CDR2 FQGTGA. CDR3 protein: CASSLLQGAGELFF. The CDR3 coding sequence is TGTGCCAGCAGCTTACTACAGGGCGCCGGGGAGCTGTTTTTT.

This clone was counted once. The chain employs TRBV6-1 and TRBJ2-7; 12 nucleotides agree with TRBD2. Trimming took 4 bases from V and 2 from J; bases not matched to a gene: 6. The CDR3 has 16 amino acids. Per germline, CDR1 MNHNS and CDR2 SASEGT. In DNA, the CDR3 is TGTGCCAGCAGTGTGCTAGCGGGGGGGCTAGCCTACGAGCAGTACTTC. It codes for CASSVLAGGLAYEQYF.

This clone was recorded only once. The chain is built from TRBV3-1 (or the pseudogene TRBV3-2) and TRBJ1-4; D gene uncertain. CDR1 is LGHDT, CDR2 YNNKEL, per germline (reference sequence). The CDR3 length is 16 residues. Trimming removed 4 bases from V and 8 bases from J, with 20 bases in between. This chain's CDR3 is CASSPTSAAGGEKLFF. CDR3 DNA: TGTGCCAGCAGCCCCACTAGCGCCGCTGGTGGGGAAAAACTGTTTTTT.

The rearrangement joins TRBV5-1 to TRBJ2-2; 9 bases are a match to TRBD1. The V segment lost 0 bases and the J segment 4 bases; nucleotides outside the gene matches: 1. Germline V lookup: CDR1 SGHRS, CDR2 YFSETQ. This CDR3 is built from 15 residues. CDR3 DNA sequence: TGCGCCAGCAGCTTGGTACAGGGGGCCACCGGGGAGCTGTTTTTT. As protein: CASSLVQGATGELFF. Complete variable domain (other parts from reference TRBV5-1 and TRBJ2-2): KAGVTQTPRYLIKTRGQQVTLSCSPISGHRSVSWYQQTPGQGLQFLFEYFSETQRNKGNFPGRFSGRQFSNSRSEMNVSTLELGDSALYLCASSLVQGATGELFFGEGSRLTVL.

This sequence joins TRBV14 and TRBJ1-2; D gene ambiguous. V lost 1 base and J 4 bases, leaving 16 bases between the germline ends. Germline-derived CDR1 and CDR2 are SGHDN and FVKESK. The CDR3 sequence is 16 residues long. CDR3 residues: CASSQGSGSASYGYTF. The CDR3 DNA follows: TGTGCCAGCAGCCAAGGCTCGGGGTCGGCCAGCTATGGCTACACCTTC. Looking up the rest from reference TRBV14 and TRBJ1-2 gives the full variable domain: EAGVTQFPSHSVIEKGQTVTLRCDPISGHDNLYWYRRVMGKEIKFLLHFVKESKQDESGMPNNRFLAERTGGTYSTLKVQPAELEDSGVYFCASSQGSGSASYGYTFGSGTRLTVV.

This sequence joins TRBV30 and TRBJ1-5; possible D gene TRBD1, 5 bases. Trimming removed 1 base from V and 7 bases from J, with 14 bases in between. CDR3 size: 14 residues. Germline loops: CDR1 GTSNPN, CDR2 SVGIG (reference sequence). CDR3 DNA: TGTGCCTGGAGTGGGGGGGTTTCGGGGCAGCCCCAGCATTTT. Translated: CAWSGGVSGQPQHF.

The gene calls are TRBV5-8 and TRBJ1-3; D is possibly TRBD1 (6 bases). Germline V gene sequence: CDR1 SGHTS, CDR2 YDEGEE. This CDR3 has 17 amino acids. Trimming stripped 0 bases from V and 8 bases from J, with 21 bases between. In DNA, the CDR3 is TGTGCCAGCAGCTTGGTGGATATACGGGACATGACGCACACCATATATTTT. It translates to CASSLVDIRDMTHTIYF.

This chain links TRBV12-3 or TRBV12-4 with TRBJ1-1, with D possibly TRBD1 on 5 matching bases. V was clipped by 6 bases and J by 6 bases, with 14 bases between them. The CDR3 length is 13 residues. The CDR3 is CASRLGQTAEAFF. In nucleotides, the CDR3 is TGTGCCAGCAGACTGGGGCAGACAGCTGAAGCTTTCTTT.

The genes are TRBV27 and TRBJ1-1; D unresolved. Trimming cost V 1 base and J 1 base, with 4 bases left between them. Germline CDR1 and CDR2: MNHEY and SMNVEV (reference sequence). The CDR3 spans 13 residues. CDR3 sequence: CASSLLANTEAFF. The CDR3 region has the DNA TGTGCCAGCAGTTTATTGGCGAACACTGAAGCTTTCTTT.

The chain joins TRBV6-5 to TRBJ2-7, with TRBD2 as a possible D gene (6 bases). CDR1 is MNHEY and CDR2 is SVGAGI in the germline V gene. Between the trimmed V and J ends, which lost 7 bases and 2 bases, there was a span of 12 bases. This CDR3 comprises 13 residues. As DNA, the CDR3 is TGTGCCAGCACCCGAGGGGAGGCCTACGAGCAGTACTTC. This sequence encodes CASTRGEAYEQYF.

The rearrangement links TRBV5-1 to TRBJ2-2, with D possibly matching TRBD1 (6 bases). Germline V CDR1 and CDR2: SGHRS, YFSETQ. The CDR3 is 16 amino acids. V was trimmed by 4 bases and J by 2 bases, leaving 15 bases between them. The CDR3 DNA reads as TGCGCCAGCAGCACAACAGGGAGTGCTAACACCGGGGAGCTGTTTTTT. It specifies CASSTTGSANTGELFF.

The chain recombines TRBV27 with TRBJ1-4; D is unclear. The V gene lost 0 bases and the J gene lost 7 bases, with 12 bases spanning the gap. Germline V CDR1 and CDR2: MNHEY, SMNVEV (reference sequence). This CDR3 is built from 15 residues. The CDR3 DNA follows: TGTGCCAGCAGTTTATCGGTGGTTGTCGGTGAAAAACTGTTTTTT. It encodes CASSLSVVVGEKLFF. Drawing the rest from reference TRBV27 and TRBJ1-4, the complete variable domain is EAQVTQNPRYLITVTGKKLTVTCSQNMNHEYMSWYRQDPGLGLRQIYYSMNVEVTDKGDVPEGYKVSRKEKRNFPLILESPSPNQTSLYFCASSLSVVVGEKLFFGSGTQLSVL.

This clone has just one count. The gene calls are TRBV2 and TRBJ2-7; the match to TRBD1 covers 7 bases. Trimming cost V 8 bases and J 2 bases; bases outside gene matches: 9. Germline CDR1 and CDR2: SNHLY and FYNNEI. The CDR3 has 14 amino acids. The DNA of the CDR3 is TGTGCCAGCGGTCGGGACAGACCCACCTACGAGCAGTACTTC. Its translation: CASGRDRPTYEQYF.

This clone counts as medium-sized. The rearrangement uses TRBV29-1 and TRBJ2-5, with TRBD1 matching over 7 bases. The CDR3 consists of 14 residues. With 0 bases clipped from V and 2 bases from J, the junction kept 3 bases outside the gene matches. Germline values: CDR1 SQVTM, CDR2 ANQGSEA. CDR3 in amino acids: CSVEEPGQQETQYF. DNA of the CDR3: TGCAGCGTTGAAGAACCGGGACAGCAAGAGACCCAGTACTTC.

The genes are TRBV3-1 (or the pseudogene TRBV3-2) and TRBJ2-7; 10 bases align to TRBD2. Germline V gene data show CDR1 as LGHDT and CDR2 as YNNKEL (reference sequence). The CDR3 runs to 15 residues. Losses at the gene ends were 1 base for V and 7 bases for J; bases not matched to a gene: 7. CDR3 nucleotides: TGTGCCAGCAGCCAAGGGGCTAGCGGGGGAGCGGAGCAGTACTTC. Protein: CASSQGASGGAEQYF.